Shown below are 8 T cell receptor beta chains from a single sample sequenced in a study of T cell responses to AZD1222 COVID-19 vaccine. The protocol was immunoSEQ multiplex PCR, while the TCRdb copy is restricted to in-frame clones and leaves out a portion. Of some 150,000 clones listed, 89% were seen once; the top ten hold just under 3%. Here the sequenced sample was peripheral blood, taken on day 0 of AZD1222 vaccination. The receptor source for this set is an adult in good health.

The CDR3 sequence is CASSSPTSGGSYTQYF. CDR3 nucleotide sequence: TGTGCCAGCAGTTCCCCGACTAGCGGGGGCTCCTATACCCAGTACTTC. The rearrangement links TRBV27 to TRBJ2-5, with TRBD2 matching 12 bases. There are 16 residues in the CDR3. Germline assignment: CDR1 MNHEY and CDR2 SMNVEV (reference sequence). Trimming took 4 bases from V and 8 from J; bases not matched to a gene: 11.

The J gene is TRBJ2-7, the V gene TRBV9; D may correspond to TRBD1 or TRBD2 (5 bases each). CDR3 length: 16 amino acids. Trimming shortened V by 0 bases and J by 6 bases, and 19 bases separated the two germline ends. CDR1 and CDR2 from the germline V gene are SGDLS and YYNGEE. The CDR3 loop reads CASSVAGGGGELEQYF. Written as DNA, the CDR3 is TGTGCCAGCAGCGTAGCTGGGGGTGGGGGAGAACTCGAGCAGTACTTC.

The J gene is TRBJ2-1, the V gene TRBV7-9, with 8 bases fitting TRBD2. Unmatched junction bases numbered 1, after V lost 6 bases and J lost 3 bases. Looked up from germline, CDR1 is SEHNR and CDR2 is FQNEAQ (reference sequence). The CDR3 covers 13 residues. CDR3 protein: CASRLAGYNEQFF. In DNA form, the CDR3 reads TGTGCCAGCAGGCTAGCGGGCTACAATGAGCAGTTCTTC.

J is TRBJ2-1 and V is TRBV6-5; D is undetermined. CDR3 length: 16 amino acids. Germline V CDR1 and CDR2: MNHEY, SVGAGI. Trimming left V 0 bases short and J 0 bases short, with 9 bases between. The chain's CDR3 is CASSYSRWSSYNEQFF. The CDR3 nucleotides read TGTGCCAGCAGTTACTCGAGGTGGAGCTCCTACAATGAGCAGTTCTTC.

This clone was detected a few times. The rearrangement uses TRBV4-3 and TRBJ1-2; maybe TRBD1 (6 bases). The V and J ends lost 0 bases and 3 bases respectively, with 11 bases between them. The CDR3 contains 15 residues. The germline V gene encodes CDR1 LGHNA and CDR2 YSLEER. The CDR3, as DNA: TGCGCCAGCAGCCAAGATGTCGACAGGTACTATGGCTACACCTTC. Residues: CASSQDVDRYYGYTF.

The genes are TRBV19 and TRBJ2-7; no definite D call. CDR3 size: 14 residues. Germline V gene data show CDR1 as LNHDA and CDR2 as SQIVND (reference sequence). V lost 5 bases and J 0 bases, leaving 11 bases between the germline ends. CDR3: CASSRTKSSYEQYF. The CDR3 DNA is TGTGCCAGTAGTCGAACAAAGAGCTCCTACGAGCAGTACTTC.

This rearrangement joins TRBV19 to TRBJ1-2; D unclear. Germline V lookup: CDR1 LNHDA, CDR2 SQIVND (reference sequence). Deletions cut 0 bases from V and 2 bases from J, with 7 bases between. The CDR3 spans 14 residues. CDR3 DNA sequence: TGTGCCAGTAGTATAGAGGCGGTGAACTATGGCTACACCTTC. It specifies CASSIEAVNYGYTF.

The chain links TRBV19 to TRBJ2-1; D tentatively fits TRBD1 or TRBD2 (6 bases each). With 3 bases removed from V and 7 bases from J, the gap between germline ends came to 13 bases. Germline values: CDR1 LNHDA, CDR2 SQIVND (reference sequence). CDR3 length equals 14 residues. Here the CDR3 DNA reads TGTGCCAGTAGTATGGGGGGCGCTTATAATGAGCAGTTCTTC. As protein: CASSMGGAYNEQFF.